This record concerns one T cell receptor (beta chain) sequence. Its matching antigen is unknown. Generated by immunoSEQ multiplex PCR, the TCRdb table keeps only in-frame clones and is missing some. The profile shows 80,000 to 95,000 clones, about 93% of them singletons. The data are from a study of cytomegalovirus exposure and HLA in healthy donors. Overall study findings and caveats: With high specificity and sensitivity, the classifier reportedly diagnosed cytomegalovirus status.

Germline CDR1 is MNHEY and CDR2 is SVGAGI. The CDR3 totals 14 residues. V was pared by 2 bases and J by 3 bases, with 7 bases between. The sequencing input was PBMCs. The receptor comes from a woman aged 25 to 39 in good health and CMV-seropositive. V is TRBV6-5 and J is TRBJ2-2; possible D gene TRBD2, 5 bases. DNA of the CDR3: TGTGCCAGCAGTTACGATAGCGACACCGGGGAGCTGTTTTTT. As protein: CASSYDSDTGELFF.